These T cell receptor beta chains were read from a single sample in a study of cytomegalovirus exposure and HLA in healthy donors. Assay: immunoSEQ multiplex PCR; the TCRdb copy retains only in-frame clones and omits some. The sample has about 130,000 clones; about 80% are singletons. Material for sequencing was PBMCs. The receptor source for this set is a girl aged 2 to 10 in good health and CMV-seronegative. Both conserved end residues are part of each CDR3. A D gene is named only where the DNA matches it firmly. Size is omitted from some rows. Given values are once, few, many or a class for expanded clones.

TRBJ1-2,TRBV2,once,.,TGTGCCAGCAGTGTAAAGAGGACAGAGACAGGCTACACCTTC,CASSVKRTETGYTF
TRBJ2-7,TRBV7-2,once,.,TGTGCCAGCAGCCCCGACTCCAGGGCTGGAAAGTACTTC,CASSPDSRAGKYF
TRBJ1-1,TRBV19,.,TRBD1,TGTGCCACCTCGACAGGGGTGAACACTGAAGCTTTCTTT,CATSTGVNTEAFF
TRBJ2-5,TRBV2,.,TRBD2,TGTGCCAGCAGTGATGGGACTAGAGTAGAGACCCAGTACTTC,CASSDGTRVETQYF
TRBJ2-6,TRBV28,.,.,TGTGCCAGCAGTTTATTCACTGGGGCCAACGTCCTGACTTTC,CASSLFTGANVLTF
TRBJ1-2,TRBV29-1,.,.,TGCAGCGTTAAACCCCAGGGGCGCATCTATGGCTACACCTTC,CSVKPQGRIYGYTF
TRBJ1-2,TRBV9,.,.,TGTGCCAGCACAGGGGCGGCCCCCGGTGGCTACACCTTC,CASTGAAPGGYTF
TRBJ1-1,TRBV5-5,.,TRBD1,TGTGCCAGCAGCCCCGGACAGGCTGAAGCTTTCTTT,CASSPGQAEAFF
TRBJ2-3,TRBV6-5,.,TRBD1,TGTGCCAGCACCCAGACAGGGGCAAGCACAGATACGCAGTATTTT,CASTQTGASTDTQYF
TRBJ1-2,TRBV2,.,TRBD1,TGTGCCAGCTCACGCAATGGGGACAGGGCTTCGGGCGGCTACACCTTC,CASSRNGDRASGGYTF
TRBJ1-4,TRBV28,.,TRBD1,TGTGCCAGCAGCCGACAGGGAACAACTAATGAAAAACTGTTTTTT,CASSRQGTTNEKLFF
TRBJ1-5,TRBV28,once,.,TGTGCCAGCAGCTATACAGGGTTCGGCAATCAGCCCCAGCATTTT,CASSYTGFGNQPQHF
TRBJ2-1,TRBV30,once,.,TGTGCCTGGAAGGCAGGGGCCTACAATGAGCAGTTCTTC,CAWKAGAYNEQFF
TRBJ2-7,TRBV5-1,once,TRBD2,TGCGCCAGCAGCGGAGGCGGGAGGGCCTACGAGCAGTACTTC,CASSGGGRAYEQYF
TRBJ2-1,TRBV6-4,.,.,TGTGCCAGCAGTGACTTAAGGAGCAATGAGCAGTTCTTC,CASSDLRSNEQFF
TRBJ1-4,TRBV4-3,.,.,TGCGCCAGCAGCCAAGAAAGCTCTGCAACTAATGAAAAACTGTTTTTT,CASSQESSATNEKLFF
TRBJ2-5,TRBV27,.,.,TGTGCCAGCAGGGGTATGGGGGGGCGGGGGTACCAAGAGACCCAGTACTTC,CASRGMGGRGYQETQYF
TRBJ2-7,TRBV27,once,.,TGTGCCAGCAGTTTTGGACAGTTCTACGAGCAGTACTTC,CASSFGQFYEQYF
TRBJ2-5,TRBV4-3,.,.,TGCGCCAGCAGCGCACGCCCCGCCAGGGTAGGGTCTGGGGAGACCCAGTACTTC,CASSARPARVGSGETQYF
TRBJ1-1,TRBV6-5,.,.,TGTGCCAGTCGAGGGGGAGAAGGCACTGAAGCTTTCTTT,CASRGGEGTEAFF
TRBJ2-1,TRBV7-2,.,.,TGTGCCAGCAGCCCACGGCTCCGGACAGTCTATGAGCAGTTCTTC,CASSPRLRTVYEQFF
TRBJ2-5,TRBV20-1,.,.,TGCAGTGCCGGGTGGGAGACCCAGTACTTC,CSAGWETQYF
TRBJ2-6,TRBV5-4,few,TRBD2,TGTGCCAGCAGCCCGCCGGGACTAGCGGGGGCGGGGGCCAACGTCCTGACTTTC,CASSPPGLAGAGANVLTF
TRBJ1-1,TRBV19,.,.,TGTGCCAGTAGCCTCCAAGGGGCTGCCAGTATGAACACTGAAGCTTTCTTT,CASSLQGAASMNTEAFF
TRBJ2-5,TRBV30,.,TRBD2,TGTGCCTGGACCCCCGGGGGGGTGAAGACCCAGTACTTC,CAWTPGGVKTQYF
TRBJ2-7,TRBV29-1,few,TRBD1,TGCAGCGTACCCGATGAGATGGGACAGGGCTACGAGCAGTACTTC,CSVPDEMGQGYEQYF
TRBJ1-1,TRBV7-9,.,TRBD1,TGTGCCAGCAGCTTCGGGACAGCTGAAGCTTTCTTT,CASSFGTAEAFF
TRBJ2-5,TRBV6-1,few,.,TGTGCCAGCAACGCGGGGTTCCAAGAGACCCAGTACTTC,CASNAGFQETQYF
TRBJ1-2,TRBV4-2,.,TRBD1,TGTGCCAGCAGCCAAGGGGACAGGGTAGGTGGCTACACCTTC,CASSQGDRVGGYTF
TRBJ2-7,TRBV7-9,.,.,TGTGCCAGCAGCTCGGACGAGCAGTACTTC,CASSSDEQYF
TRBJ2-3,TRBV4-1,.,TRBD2,TGCGCCAGCAGCCAGGACTCGGGACTAGCGGGGGGCACAGATACGCAGTATTTT,CASSQDSGLAGGTDTQYF
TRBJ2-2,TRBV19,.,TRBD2,TGTGCCAGTAGTCTCACCGGGACTAGCGGGAGGGCTAGGACCGGGGAGCTGTTTTTT,CASSLTGTSGRARTGELFF
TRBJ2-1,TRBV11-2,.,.,TGTGCCAGCAGCTTAGGAGGGGAGCAGTTCTTC,CASSLGGEQFF
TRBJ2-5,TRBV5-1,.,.,TGCGCCAGCAGCTTGAGGGCTAGCGCAGCCCAAGAGACCCAGTACTTC,CASSLRASAAQETQYF
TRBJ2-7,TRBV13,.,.,TGTGCCAGCAGCTTAGGGGGCAGGGTTCCGTCCTACGAGCAGTACTTC,CASSLGGRVPSYEQYF
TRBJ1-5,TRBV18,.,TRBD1,TGTGCCAGCTCACCACGGGACAGGGGACCTAGCAATCAGCCCCAGCATTTT,CASSPRDRGPSNQPQHF
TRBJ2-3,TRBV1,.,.,TGCACCAGCAGCCGAGTCAGCGGGAGGGCAGATACGCAGTATTTT,CTSSRVSGRADTQYF
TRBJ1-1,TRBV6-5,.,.,TGTGCCAGCAGTCCCCCCCAGGGGATTCACACTGAAGCTTTCTTT,CASSPPQGIHTEAFF
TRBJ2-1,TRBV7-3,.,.,TGTGCCAGCAGCTTAACCGGGAGTGCTTACAATGAGCAGTTCTTC,CASSLTGSAYNEQFF
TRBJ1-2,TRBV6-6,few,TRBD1,TGTGCCAGCTTGAGAGAAGTAGTCGACAGGGACTATGGCTACACCTTC,CASLREVVDRDYGYTF
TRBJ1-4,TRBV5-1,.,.,TGCGCCAGCAGCCTAGTGGTGGGTAATGAAAAACTGTTTTTT,CASSLVVGNEKLFF